What follows is one T cell receptor beta chain and its context. Germline CDR1 LGHNA, CDR2 YSLEER. Trimming shortened V by 4 bases and J by 4 bases, and 14 bases separated the two germline ends. The CDR3 loop spans 15 amino acids. The data were taken from a study of blood T cells in healthy people across ages. At the level of the study: Capture via template switching afforded approximately one barcoded beta molecule per two T cells.

Primers used in a second PCR of about 7 to 11 cycles were a sample-barcoded 5' primer and a J-beta primer mix. TCRdb reprocessed the 5' RACE reads via MiXCR and lists one record per CDR3 protein. The repertoire holds 700,000 to 800,000 distinct CDR3 sequences, with roughly 44% as singletons. The chain couples TRBV4-3 to TRBJ2-1, with D uncertain. This sequence originates from a woman aged 60-75 years in good health. Sequencing used blood. The DNA for the CDR3 is TGCGCCAGCAGCCTGGCGGCCCACTTATACAATGAGCAGTTCTTC. This encodes CASSLAAHLYNEQFF.